The entry below gives a single TCR beta chain sequence along with its context. The sample originates from a study of shared clonotypes between healthy human individuals. Terminally differentiated effector memory CD45RA+ cells were excluded by CCR7 positive selection of CD45RO-negative cells. V lost 6 bases and J 2 bases, leaving 14 bases between the germline ends. CDR1 is LNHDA, CDR2 SQIVND, per germline (reference sequence). The CDR3 is 14 amino acids. Measured with immunoSEQ multiplex PCR; TCRdb has only the in-frame clones, and not every one. Here the sample spans hundreds of thousands of clones, approximately 96% being singletons.

Sequenced: naive CD8+ T cells sorted from blood. This TCR came from a woman in her twenties or thirties in good health. The rearrangement links TRBV19 to TRBJ2-7, with D possibly TRBD1 on 6 matching bases. The CDR3 bases are TGTGCCAGTAGCTCAGACAGGTGGCCCTACGAGCAGTACTTC. This sequence encodes CASSSDRWPYEQYF.